Listed below are T cell receptor beta chains from one sample, sequenced in a study of PD-L1 blockade in urothelial cancer. Using immunoSEQ multiplex PCR, the repertoire was profiled, and TCRdb retains in-frame clones only, with some absent. Of roughly 91,000 clones in the sample, more than 75% were seen once. The material sequenced was PBMCs, taken around atezolizumab (anti-PD-L1) treatment. Receptors were obtained from a man aged 55 to 70 with urothelial cancer. CDR3s include the opening cysteine and the closing phenylalanine or tryptophan. The listing skips clone size in some rows; elsewhere it reads once, few, many or a size class.

size,V,J,length,CDR3
-,TRBV2,TRBJ2-5,20,CASRAPPRLAGHPERETQYF
-,TRBV11-2,TRBJ2-1,13,CASSSRGGNEQFF
-,TRBV2,TRBJ2-7,16,CASSESVAGVGYEQYF
-,TRBV11-3,TRBJ2-5,15,CASSYIAGGSETQYF
-,TRBV5-1,TRBJ1-3,17,CASSLISGTASGNTIYF
-,TRBV7-6,TRBJ2-7,15,CASSIGQGASYEQYF
once,TRBV5-1,TRBJ2-1,15,CASSPDVAGGLEQFF
few,TRBV7-2,TRBJ2-1,15,CASSLQAGGYNEQFF
once,TRBV11-2,TRBJ2-7,11,CASSFYHEQYF
-,TRBV28,TRBJ2-3,15,CASSLGAEFTDTQYF
-,TRBV4-1,TRBJ1-4,13,CASSQGRDEKLFF
-,TRBV5-1,TRBJ2-3,17,CASSLGWTSGSMDTQYF
-,TRBV11-1,TRBJ1-6,16,CASSSDRGRSNSPLHF
-,TRBV7-7,TRBJ2-5,14,CASSLNAGQETQYF
-,TRBV7-9,TRBJ1-5,13,CASSLAENQPQHF
-,TRBV5-1,TRBJ2-7,12,CASGDSTYEQYF
once,TRBV18,TRBJ2-7,14,CASSPPRSSYEQYF
-,TRBV6-1,TRBJ1-5,15,CASSEPDRVSQPQHF
-,TRBV9,TRBJ2-1,18,CASSVAELSGGLTRQQFF
-,TRBV6-5,TRBJ1-3,15,CASSPLGRERNTIYF
-,TRBV21-1,TRBJ2-7,15,CASSNRGTGVNEQYF
-,TRBV10-1,TRBJ1-1,13,CASSPSGNTEAFF
-,TRBV28,TRBJ2-5,14,CASRTTGGWETQYF
-,TRBV6-1,TRBJ1-4,15,CASSGIAATNEKLFF
-,TRBV2,TRBJ2-3,15,CASRNTGGSTDTQYF
-,TRBV7-9,TRBJ2-7,14,CASSSGTGWYEQYF
-,TRBV27,TRBJ2-3,15,CASRTSGMRINTQYF
-,TRBV28,TRBJ1-2,13,CASREQGDYGYTF
-,TRBV19,TRBJ1-5,12,CASSPNRQPQHF
-,TRBV7-3,TRBJ2-1,14,CASSLEPSGDEQFF
-,TRBV13,TRBJ2-1,17,CASSSPPGLAVHNEQFF
few,TRBV19,TRBJ1-6,17,CASSTGSGRRGGSPLHF
-,TRBV6-1,TRBJ2-7,13,CASSEGQRYEQYF
-,TRBV30,TRBJ2-7,12,CAWGGGSYEQYF
once,TRBV9,TRBJ1-6,13,CASSYYDDSPLHF
-,TRBV9,TRBJ2-1,13,CASSTQTNNEQFF
-,TRBV5-1,TRBJ2-7,15,CASSLGHGGQGEQYF
-,TRBV7-6,TRBJ2-3,16,CASSLWSGGYIDTQYF
once,TRBV5-4,TRBJ2-1,14,CASSTGSSYNEQFF
-,TRBV6-1,TRBJ1-3,15,CASSPPGVGGNTIYF
-,TRBV5-4,TRBJ2-3,11,CASSLTDTQYF
-,TRBV25-1,TRBJ1-1,16,CASSDPGGRMNTEAFF
once,TRBV4-2,TRBJ2-1,15,CASSQAQGASYEQFF
-,TRBV20-1,TRBJ2-1,11,CSASGSWEQFF
-,TRBV2,TRBJ1-5,14,CASSEAGRIQPQHF
-,TRBV11-2,TRBJ2-7,15,CASSFSDSSLYEQYF
-,TRBV5-1,TRBJ1-2,16,CASSSVASGQGNSYTF
-,TRBV5-4,TRBJ2-3,16,CASSPGLAGVSDTQYF
-,TRBV6-6,TRBJ1-1,12,CASLNGGTEAFF
once,TRBV2,TRBJ2-7,18,CASSDGTLVAVENYEQYF
-,TRBV5-4,TRBJ1-5,13,CASSTRGMEPQHF
-,TRBV6-1,TRBJ2-1,15,CASSDSVSSYNEQFF